Sequencing of this TCR beta chain was carried out in a study of T-cell memory formation after mild COVID-19. In its sample, this clonotype was seen many times. A single record per CDR3 protein comes from TCRdb applying MiXCR to the 5' RACE reads. Of 450,000 to 700,000 distinct CDR3 sequences listed, 18% are singletons. The clonotype comes from an adult woman who had mild COVID-19 (a few samples of this study predate the infection). Cell type and time point are not known. The sample was PBMCs or a T cell subset sorted from them (not recorded which).

CDR3 residues: CASSRSGPREQYF. The CDR3, as DNA: TGTGCCAGCAGCAGAAGCGGGCCGCGGGAGCAGTACTTC. This sequence joins TRBV5-6 and TRBJ2-7; the D gene is possibly TRBD2 (6 bases). Trimming pared 4 bases from V and 7 bases from J, leaving 15 bases between. From germline, CDR1 is SGHDT and CDR2 YYEEEE. The length of the CDR3 is 13 residues.